These 5 T cell receptor beta chains share one sample of origin, sequenced in a study of blood T cell repertoires in COVID-19. TCRdb's copy holds only in-frame clones and misses some; the assay was immunoSEQ multiplex PCR. The table has about 60,000 clones, just over 85% seen once. Sequencing was performed on peripheral blood. The receptors shown here come from a human donor in a cohort sampled during active COVID-19.

The rearrangement links TRBV7-6 to TRBJ2-5, with D tentatively TRBD2 (7 bases). The CDR3 spans 15 residues. V was pared by 1 base and J by 4 bases, with 13 bases between. Germline V gives CDR1 SGHVS, CDR2 FNYEAQ. In DNA, the CDR3 is TGTGCCAGCAGCTTAGGAAGGGGGGGGATAGAGACCCAGTACTTC. Translating gives CASSLGRGGIETQYF.

The V and J genes are TRBV18 and TRBJ2-1; 8 positions match TRBD1. V dropped 6 bases and J dropped 5; count of bases not matched to a gene: 6. The V gene's germline CDR1 is KGHSH and CDR2 LQKENI. CDR3 length: 14 amino acids. CDR3 nucleotides: TGTGCCAGCTCCCTCGGACAGGGCCACAATGAGCAGTTCTTC. This sequence encodes CASSLGQGHNEQFF.

The chain combines TRBV4-2 with TRBJ1-2, with 9 bases fitting TRBD1. The CDR3 has 15 residues. V lost 0 bases and J lost 7; bases outside the gene matches: 6. The germline V gene has CDR1 LGHNA and CDR2 YNFKEQ. CDR3 amino acids: CASSQENRGRSGYTF. DNA for the CDR3: TGTGCCAGCAGCCAAGAAAACAGGGGGCGGTCTGGCTACACCTTC.

The V and J genes are TRBV29-1 and TRBJ1-1, with a possible D match to TRBD1 (6 bases). With 3 bases removed from V and 5 bases from J, the gap between germline ends came to 13 bases. The CDR3 totals 13 residues. Germline CDR1 and CDR2: SQVTM and ANQGSEA. CDR3 residues: CSVERTAGTEAFF. The DNA for the CDR3 is TGCAGCGTTGAGAGGACAGCTGGAACTGAAGCTTTCTTT.

This clone appeared a few times. The rearrangement links TRBV5-5 to TRBJ1-1, with D possibly TRBD1 on 5 matching bases. Trimming cost V 0 bases and J 8 bases, with 23 bases left between them. The CDR3 has 17 amino acids. Germline-derived CDR1 and CDR2 are SGHKS and YYEKEE (reference sequence). DNA of the CDR3: TGTGCCAGCAGCTTGGTCGGCAGGGAGGTTGCCGGTGGCGAAGCTTTCTTT. Translated, it gives CASSLVGREVAGGEAFF. Supplemented by reference TRBV5-5 and TRBJ1-1, the full variable domain reads DAGVTQSPTHLIKTRGQQVTLRCSPISGHKSVSWYQQVLGQGPQFIFQYYEKEERGRGNFPDRFSARQFPNYSSELNVNALLLGDSALYLCASSLVGREVAGGEAFFGQGTRLTVV.